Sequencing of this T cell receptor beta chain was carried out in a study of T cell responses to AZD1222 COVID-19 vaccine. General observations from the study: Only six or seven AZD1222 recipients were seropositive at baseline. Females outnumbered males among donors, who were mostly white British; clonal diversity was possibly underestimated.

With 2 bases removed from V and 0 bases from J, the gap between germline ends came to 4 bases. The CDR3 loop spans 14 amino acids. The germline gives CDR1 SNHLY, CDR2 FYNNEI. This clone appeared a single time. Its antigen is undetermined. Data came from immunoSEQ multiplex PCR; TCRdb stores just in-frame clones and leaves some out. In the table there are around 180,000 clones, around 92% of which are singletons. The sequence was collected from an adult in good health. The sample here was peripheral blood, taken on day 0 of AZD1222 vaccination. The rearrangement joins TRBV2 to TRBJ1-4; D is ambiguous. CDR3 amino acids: CASSEYATNEKLFF. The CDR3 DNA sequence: TGTGCCAGCAGTGAATATGCAACTAATGAAAAACTGTTTTTT.